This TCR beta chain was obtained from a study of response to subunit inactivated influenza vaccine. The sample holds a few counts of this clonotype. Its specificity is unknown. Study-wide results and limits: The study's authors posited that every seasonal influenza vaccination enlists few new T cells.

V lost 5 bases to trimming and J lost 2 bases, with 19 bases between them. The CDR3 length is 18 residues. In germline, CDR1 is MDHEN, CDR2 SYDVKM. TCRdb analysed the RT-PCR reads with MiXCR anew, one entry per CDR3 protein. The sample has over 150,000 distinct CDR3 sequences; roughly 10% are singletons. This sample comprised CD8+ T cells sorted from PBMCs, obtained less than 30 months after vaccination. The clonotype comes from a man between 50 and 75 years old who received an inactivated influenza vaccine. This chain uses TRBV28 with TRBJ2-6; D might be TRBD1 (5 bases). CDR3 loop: CASSPLDIRDPGANVLTF. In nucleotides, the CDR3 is TGTGCCAGCAGTCCCCTTGATATCAGGGATCCTGGGGCCAACGTCCTGACTTTC.